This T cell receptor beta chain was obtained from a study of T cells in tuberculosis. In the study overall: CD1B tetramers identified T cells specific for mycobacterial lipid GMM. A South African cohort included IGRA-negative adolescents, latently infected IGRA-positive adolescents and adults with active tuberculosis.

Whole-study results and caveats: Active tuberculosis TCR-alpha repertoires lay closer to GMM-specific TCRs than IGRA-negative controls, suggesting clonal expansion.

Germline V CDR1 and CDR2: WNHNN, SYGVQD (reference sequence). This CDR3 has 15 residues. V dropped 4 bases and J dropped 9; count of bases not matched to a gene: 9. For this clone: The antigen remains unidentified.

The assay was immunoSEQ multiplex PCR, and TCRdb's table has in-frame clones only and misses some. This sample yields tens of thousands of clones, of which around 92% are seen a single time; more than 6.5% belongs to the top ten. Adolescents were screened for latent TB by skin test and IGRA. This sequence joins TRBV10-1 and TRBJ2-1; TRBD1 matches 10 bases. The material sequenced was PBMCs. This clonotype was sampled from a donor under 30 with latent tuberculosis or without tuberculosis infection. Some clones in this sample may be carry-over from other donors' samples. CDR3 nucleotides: TGCGCCAGCAGTGTGACGCGGACAGGGGGTTTTGAGCAGTTCTTC. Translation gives CASSVTRTGGFEQFF.